The rows below give T cell receptor beta chains drawn from one sample of a study of T cells in Graves' hyperthyroidism and ophthalmopathy. In TCRdb, the multiplex PCR reads were re-called with MiXCR into one record per CDR3 protein. Altogether some 620,000 distinct CDR3 sequences are present, roughly 15% being singletons, with the ten largest covering 3.8%. The specimen was blood. The receptor source for this set is a woman in her 30s with Graves' hyperthyroidism. Both conserved end residues are part of each CDR3. The D gene is left open where the match is weak. A clone size is listed for some rows: how often the clone was seen (once, few, many), or a class if it is expanded.

cdr3_length j_call clone_size v_call d_call cdr3_aa cdr3_nt
14 TRBJ1-3 - TRBV28 - CASSLDRLGNTIYF TGTGCCAGCAGTTTAGACAGGCTCGGAAACACCATATATTTT
15 TRBJ2-2 - TRBV4-3 - CASSQFDSDTGELFF TGCGCCAGCAGCCAGTTTGACAGCGACACCGGGGAGCTGTTTTTT
13 TRBJ2-7 many TRBV5-1 TRBD2 CASTPLAGVEQYF TGCGCCAGCACCCCGCTAGCGGGAGTCGAGCAGTACTTC
15 TRBJ1-6 - TRBV7-9 TRBD1 CASSRTGIYNSPLHF TGTGCCAGCAGCCGGACAGGGATCTATAATTCACCCCTCCACTTT
16 TRBJ2-7 few TRBV15 TRBD2 CATSRDRLAGGDEQYF TGTGCCACCAGCAGAGATCGACTAGCGGGAGGGGACGAGCAGTACTTC
15 TRBJ2-7 many TRBV7-2 TRBD2 CASSFSGLALGEQYF TGTGCCAGCAGTTTTTCGGGACTAGCTTTAGGGGAGCAGTACTTC
13 TRBJ2-3 few TRBV27 - CASSLSRIDAQYF TGTGCCAGCAGTTTGAGCAGGATCGATGCGCAGTATTTT
15 TRBJ2-7 - TRBV19 - CASSTTGLHHYEQYF TGTGCCAGTAGTACCACAGGGCTCCACCACTACGAGCAGTACTTC
15 TRBJ2-7 - TRBV12-3/TRBV12-4 - CASSFLERDPYEQYF TGTGCCAGCAGTTTTCTCGAAAGGGACCCCTACGAGCAGTACTTC
16 TRBJ1-5 - TRBV19 - CASSIASRDGNQPQHF TGTGCCAGTAGTATAGCTAGCAGGGATGGCAATCAGCCCCAGCATTTT
16 TRBJ2-5 - TRBV19 TRBD1 CASSIVSGTGRETQYF TGTGCCAGTAGTATCGTATCCGGGACAGGGCGAGAGACCCAGTACTTC
14 TRBJ2-3 many TRBV13 TRBD1 CASSPRTGDFTQYF TGTGCCAGCAGCCCAAGGACAGGAGATTTTACGCAGTATTTT
14 TRBJ2-3 - TRBV10-3 TRBD2 CASKREGGTDTQYF TGTGCCTCAAAGCGGGAGGGCGGCACAGATACGCAGTATTTT
16 TRBJ1-5 few TRBV18 - CASSQRGGFGNQPQHF TGTGCCAGCTCACAGAGAGGGGGGTTCGGGAATCAGCCCCAGCATTTT
15 TRBJ2-7 few TRBV11-2 TRBD2 CASSSRRGGGYEQYF TGTGCCAGCAGCTCCAGACGAGGCGGGGGTTACGAGCAGTACTTC
15 TRBJ2-5 - TRBV19 - CASSWGAAGEETQYF TGTGCCAGTAGCTGGGGGGCCGCAGGAGAGGAGACCCAGTACTTC
13 TRBJ2-1 - TRBV7-3 - CASSPGSSDEQFF TGTGCCAGCAGCCCAGGGAGCTCGGATGAGCAGTTCTTC
12 TRBJ2-3 - TRBV5-1 - CASSSGTSGQYF TGCGCCAGCAGCTCAGGGACGAGTGGGCAGTATTTT
16 TRBJ2-3 many TRBV6-5 - CASSSQLGASTDTQYF TGTGCCAGCAGTTCCCAACTAGGGGCTAGCACAGATACGCAGTATTTT
14 TRBJ1-6 few TRBV7-8 - CATKQSSYNSPLHF TGTGCCACCAAACAGAGCTCCTATAATTCACCCCTCCACTTT
13 TRBJ2-7 - TRBV28 - CASSWGGGHEQYF TGTGCCAGCAGTTGGGGGGGGGGGCACGAGCAGTACTTC
16 TRBJ1-5 - TRBV11-2 - CASSLAGEYSNQPQHF TGTGCCAGCAGCTTAGCGGGGGAATATAGCAATCAGCCCCAGCATTTT
12 TRBJ1-4 many TRBV28 - CASSSLTEKLFF TGTGCCAGCAGTTCGCTGACCGAAAAACTGTTTTTT
13 TRBJ2-2 many TRBV2 TRBD1 CASNGQGTGELFF TGTGCCAGCAACGGACAGGGAACCGGGGAGCTGTTTTTT
13 TRBJ2-5 many TRBV10-3 - CAISTGTQETQYF TGTGCCATCAGCACCGGGACTCAAGAGACCCAGTACTTC
15 TRBJ2-1 many TRBV6-1 - CASSEAGGSYNEQFF TGTGCCAGCAGTGAAGCGGGGGGCTCCTACAATGAGCAGTTCTTC